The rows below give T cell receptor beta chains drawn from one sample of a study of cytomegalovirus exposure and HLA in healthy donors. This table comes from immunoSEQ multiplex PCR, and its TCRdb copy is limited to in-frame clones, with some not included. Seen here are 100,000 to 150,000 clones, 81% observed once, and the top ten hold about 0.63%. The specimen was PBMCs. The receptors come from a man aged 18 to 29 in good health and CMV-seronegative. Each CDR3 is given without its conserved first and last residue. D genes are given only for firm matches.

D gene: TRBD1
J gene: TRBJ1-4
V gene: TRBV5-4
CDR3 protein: ASSLEGGADEKLF

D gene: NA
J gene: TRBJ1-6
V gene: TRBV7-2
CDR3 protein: ASSLGSRLEPLH

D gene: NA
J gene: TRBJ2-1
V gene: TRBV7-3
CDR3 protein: ASSLHIPGVGEQF

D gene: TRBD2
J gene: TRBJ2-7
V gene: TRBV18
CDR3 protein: ASSPGTSGSSYEQY

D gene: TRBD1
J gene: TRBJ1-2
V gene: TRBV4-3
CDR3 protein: ASSQDRGWYGYT

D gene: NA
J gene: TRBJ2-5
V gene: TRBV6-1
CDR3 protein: ASPRPGLYETQY

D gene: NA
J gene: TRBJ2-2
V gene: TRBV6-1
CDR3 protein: ASSDWAGVNTGELF

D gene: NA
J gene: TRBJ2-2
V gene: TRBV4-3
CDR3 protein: ASSRHGQYANTGELF

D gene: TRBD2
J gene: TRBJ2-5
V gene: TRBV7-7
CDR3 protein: ASSLLYGGQETQY

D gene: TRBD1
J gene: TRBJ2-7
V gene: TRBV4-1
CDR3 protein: ASRFLGQEAYEQY

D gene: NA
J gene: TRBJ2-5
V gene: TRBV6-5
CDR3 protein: ASEKGEGETQY

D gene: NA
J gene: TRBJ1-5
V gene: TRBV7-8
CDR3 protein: ASSLFGQPQH

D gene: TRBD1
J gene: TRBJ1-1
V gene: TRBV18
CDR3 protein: ASSPTTGSTTEAF

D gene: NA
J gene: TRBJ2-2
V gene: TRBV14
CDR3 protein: ASSQDVLTGELF

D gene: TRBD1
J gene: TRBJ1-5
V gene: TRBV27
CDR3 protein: ASRRDRGNQPQH

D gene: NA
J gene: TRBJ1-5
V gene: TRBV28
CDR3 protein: ASSLAGNSNQPQH

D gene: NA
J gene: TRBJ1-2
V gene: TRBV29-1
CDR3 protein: SVEGYGYGYT

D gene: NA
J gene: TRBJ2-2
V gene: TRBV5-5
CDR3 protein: AGRRGPEGELF

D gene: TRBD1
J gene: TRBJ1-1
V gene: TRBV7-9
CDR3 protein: ASSLATGVDTEAF

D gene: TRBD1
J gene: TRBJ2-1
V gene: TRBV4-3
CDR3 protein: ASSQDRGQVWSLSYNEQF

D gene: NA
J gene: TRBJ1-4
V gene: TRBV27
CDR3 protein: ASRGASNEKLF

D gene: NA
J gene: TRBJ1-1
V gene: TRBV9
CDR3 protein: ASSVDLRGEAF

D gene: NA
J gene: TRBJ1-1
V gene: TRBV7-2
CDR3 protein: ASSPGGGTEAF

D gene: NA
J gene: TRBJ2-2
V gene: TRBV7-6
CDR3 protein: ASSMPTVMSTGELF

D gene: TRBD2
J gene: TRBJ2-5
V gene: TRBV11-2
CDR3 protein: ASSLAASGAGAQY

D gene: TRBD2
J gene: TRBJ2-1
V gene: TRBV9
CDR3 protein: ASSVGTSGGSPHEQF

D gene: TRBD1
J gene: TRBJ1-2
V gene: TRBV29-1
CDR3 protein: SVEQGASGYT

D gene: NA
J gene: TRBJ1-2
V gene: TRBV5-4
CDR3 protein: ASSTRGSGPYGYT

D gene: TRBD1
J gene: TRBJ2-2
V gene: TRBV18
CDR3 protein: ASSPQGTGNTGELF

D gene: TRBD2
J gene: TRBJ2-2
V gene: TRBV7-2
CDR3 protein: ASSRVAGMVGTGELF

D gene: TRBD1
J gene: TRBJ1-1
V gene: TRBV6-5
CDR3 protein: ASGSDRGLYTEAF

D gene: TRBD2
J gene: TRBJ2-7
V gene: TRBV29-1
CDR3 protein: SVREGSGEQY